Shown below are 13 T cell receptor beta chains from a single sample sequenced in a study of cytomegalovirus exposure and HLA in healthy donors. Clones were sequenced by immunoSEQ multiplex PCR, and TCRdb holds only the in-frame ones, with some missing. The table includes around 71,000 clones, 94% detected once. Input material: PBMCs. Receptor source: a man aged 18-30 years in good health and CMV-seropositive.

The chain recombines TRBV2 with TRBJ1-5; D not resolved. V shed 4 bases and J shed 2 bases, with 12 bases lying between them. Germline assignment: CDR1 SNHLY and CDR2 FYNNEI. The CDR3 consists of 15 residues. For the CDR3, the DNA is TGTGCCAGCAGTGCTACTAGGTCCGGCAATCAGCCCCAGCATTTT. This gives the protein CASSATRSGNQPQHF. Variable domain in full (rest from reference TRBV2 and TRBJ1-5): EPEVTQTPSHQVTQMGQEVILRCVPISNHLYFYWYRQILGQKVEFLVSFYNNEISEKSEIFDDQFSVERPDGSNFTLKIRSTKLEDSAMYFCASSATRSGNQPQHFGDGTRLSIL.

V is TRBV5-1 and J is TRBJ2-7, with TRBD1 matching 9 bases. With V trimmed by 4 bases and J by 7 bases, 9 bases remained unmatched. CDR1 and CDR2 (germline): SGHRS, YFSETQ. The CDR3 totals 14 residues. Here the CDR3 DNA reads TGCGCCAGCAGCCACCGGGACAGGGTGGGAGAGCAGTACTTC. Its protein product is CASSHRDRVGEQYF.

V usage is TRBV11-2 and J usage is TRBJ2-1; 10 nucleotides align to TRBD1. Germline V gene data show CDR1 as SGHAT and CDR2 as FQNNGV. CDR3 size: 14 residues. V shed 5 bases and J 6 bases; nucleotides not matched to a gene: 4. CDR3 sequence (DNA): TGTGCCAGCAGCCCGGGACAGGGGTTCAATGAGCAGTTCTTC. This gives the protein CASSPGQGFNEQFF.

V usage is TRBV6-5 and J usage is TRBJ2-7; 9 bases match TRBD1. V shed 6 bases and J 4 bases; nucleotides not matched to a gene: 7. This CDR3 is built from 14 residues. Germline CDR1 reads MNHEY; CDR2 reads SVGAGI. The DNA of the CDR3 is TGTGCCAGCAGCCGTCCGGGACAGGGATACGAGCAGTACTTC. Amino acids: CASSRPGQGYEQYF.

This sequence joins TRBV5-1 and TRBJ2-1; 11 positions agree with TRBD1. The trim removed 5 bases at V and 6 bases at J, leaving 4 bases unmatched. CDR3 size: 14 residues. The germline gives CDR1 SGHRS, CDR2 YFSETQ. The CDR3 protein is CASRGQGVGNEQFF. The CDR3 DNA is TGCGCCAGCAGGGGACAGGGGGTAGGCAATGAGCAGTTCTTC.

CDR3 bases: TGTGCCAGCAGTCCCGGGACAGGAGCTTCCCTTGAGCAGTACTTC. Protein product: CASSPGTGASLEQYF. This chain joins TRBV28 and TRBJ2-7, with 8 bases identical to TRBD1. V was pared by 5 bases and J by 7 bases, with 13 bases of the junction left unmatched. Germline V lookup: CDR1 MDHEN, CDR2 SYDVKM. CDR3 size: 15 residues.

The DNA for the CDR3 is TGTGCCAGCAGCGTAGGTCTAGGCAATGAGCAGTTCTTC. This encodes CASSVGLGNEQFF. The V gene is TRBV9, the J gene TRBJ2-1; no reliable D call. The CDR3 has 13 amino acids. V was cut by 0 bases and J by 6 bases, with 7 bases left in between. Germline V gene lookup returns CDR1 SGDLS and CDR2 YYNGEE.

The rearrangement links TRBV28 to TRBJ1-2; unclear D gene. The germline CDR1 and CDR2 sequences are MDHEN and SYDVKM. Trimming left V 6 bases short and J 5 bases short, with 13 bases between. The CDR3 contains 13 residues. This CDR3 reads CASSIRGFYGYTF. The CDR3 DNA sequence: TGTGCCAGCAGCATCAGAGGTTTTTATGGCTACACCTTC.

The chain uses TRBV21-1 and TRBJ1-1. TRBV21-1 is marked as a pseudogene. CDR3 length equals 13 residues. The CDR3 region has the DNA TGTGCCAGCAGCCTACCCGGGGACACTGAAGCTTTCTTT. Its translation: CASSLPGDTEAFF.

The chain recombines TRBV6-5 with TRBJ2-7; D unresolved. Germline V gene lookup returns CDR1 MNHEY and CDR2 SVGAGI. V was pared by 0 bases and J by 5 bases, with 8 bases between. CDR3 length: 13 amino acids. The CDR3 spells CASSYSAVNEQYF. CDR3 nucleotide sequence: TGTGCCAGCAGTTACTCGGCGGTGAACGAGCAGTACTTC.

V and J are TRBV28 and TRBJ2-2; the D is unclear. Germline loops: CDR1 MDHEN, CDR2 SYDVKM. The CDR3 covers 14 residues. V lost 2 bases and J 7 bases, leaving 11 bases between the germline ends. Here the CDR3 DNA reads TGTGCCAGCAGTTTACCAGGTTTCGGCGGGGAGCTGTTTTTT. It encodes CASSLPGFGGELFF.

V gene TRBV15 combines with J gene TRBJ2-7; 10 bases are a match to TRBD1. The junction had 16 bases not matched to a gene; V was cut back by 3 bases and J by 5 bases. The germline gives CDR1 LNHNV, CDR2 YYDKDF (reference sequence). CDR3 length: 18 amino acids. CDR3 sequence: CATSSVPGQGRRRHEQYF. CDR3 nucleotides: TGTGCCACCAGCAGTGTACCGGGACAGGGGAGAAGGAGGCACGAGCAGTACTTC.

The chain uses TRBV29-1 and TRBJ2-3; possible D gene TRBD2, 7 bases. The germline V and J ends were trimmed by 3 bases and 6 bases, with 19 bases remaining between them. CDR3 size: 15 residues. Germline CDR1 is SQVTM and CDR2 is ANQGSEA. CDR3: CSVEGGAYGADTQYF. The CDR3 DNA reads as TGCAGCGTTGAGGGGGGGGCCTACGGGGCGGATACGCAGTATTTT.